This TCR beta chain emerged from a study of CD8+ T cells in alopecia areata. The overall study: Patients received oral tofacitinib, 5 to 10 mg twice daily, for moderate-to-severe alopecia areata.

The CDR3 length is 14 residues. CDR1 is MGHRA and CDR2 is YSYEKL in the germline V gene. V lost 4 bases, J lost 6 bases, and 15 bases lay in between. RNA was isolated and reverse transcribed to cDNA, the sequencing template. Libraries were prepared by immunoSEQ multiplex PCR; TCRdb keeps only in-frame clonotypes and omits some of them. This table has 69,000 or so clones, 60% appearing once. Alopecia areata patients provided lesional scalp punch biopsies and peripheral blood, both collected for the study. The rearrangement joins TRBV4-1 to TRBJ1-1; D is perhaps TRBD1 (6 bases). This sequence was found in a human donor with alopecia areata. Sequenced here: CD8+ T cells sorted from blood, sampled at week 0. The CDR3 DNA sequence: TGCGCCAGCAGCCCACGACAGGACTTCCCTGAAGCTTTCTTT. Translated: CASSPRQDFPEAFF.